This T cell receptor (beta chain) was captured in a study of beta chain features in type 1 diabetes. About the study: Patients and healthy donors were similar in age, gender and cell yields.

V lost 5 bases, J lost 5 bases, and 3 bases stayed unmatched. CDR3 size: 13 residues. CDR1 SGHTA and CDR2 FQGTGA come from the germline V gene. Study-wide results and caveats: For patients and controls alike, PCR might favor shorter templates to the same degree. Patients with type 1 diabetes showed fewer VDJ junction insertions and more deletions. In all four CD4+ subsets, TCRB CDR3 length was significantly, moderately reduced in type 1 diabetes.

Sequenced material consisted of expressed TCRB transcripts (all of the isolated RNA was reverse transcribed). TCRdb's copy holds only in-frame clones and misses some; the assay was immunoSEQ multiplex PCR. The table shows around 97,000 clones, with 28% occurring only once. This clone was seen a few times. As yet, its antigen is unknown. V and J are TRBV7-3 and TRBJ2-3; TRBD1 agrees at 8 bases. The receptor was derived from a woman between 18 and 29 years old with type 1 diabetes. The sequencing input was central memory CD4+ T cells from blood. This CDR3 reads CASSRTGGDTQYF. The CDR3 coding sequence is TGTGCCAGCAGCCGAACAGGGGGAGATACGCAGTATTTT.